This TCR beta chain is from a study of blood T cell repertoires in COVID-19. Across the whole study: The United States, Italy and Spain supplied acute and convalescent COVID-19 samples. PBMCs, B-cell-depleted T cells, or T cells were the source of the cDNA or gDNA that made up the material.

Study processing details: Cell counts per sample came from amplifying reference gene primers. Assay: immunoSEQ multiplex PCR; the TCRdb copy retains only in-frame clones and omits some. The D gene and trimming were derived from the DNA, and the V and J assignments and clone size from that table. This sample has some 23,000 clones, with 70% to 90% found just once. Germline values: CDR1 KGHDR, CDR2 SFDVKD. This CDR3 has 13 amino acids. Trimming took off 3 bases at V and 7 bases at J, with 12 bases between the two ends. The rearrangement joins TRBV24-1 to TRBJ2-7; D possibly corresponds to TRBD2 (5 bases). The material sequenced was peripheral blood. The clonotype originates from a human donor with active COVID-19. The donor label of this sample is uncertain. CDR3 in DNA: TGTGCCACCAGTGATCCCCGGACTCGAGAGCAGTACTTC. It translates to CATSDPRTREQYF.